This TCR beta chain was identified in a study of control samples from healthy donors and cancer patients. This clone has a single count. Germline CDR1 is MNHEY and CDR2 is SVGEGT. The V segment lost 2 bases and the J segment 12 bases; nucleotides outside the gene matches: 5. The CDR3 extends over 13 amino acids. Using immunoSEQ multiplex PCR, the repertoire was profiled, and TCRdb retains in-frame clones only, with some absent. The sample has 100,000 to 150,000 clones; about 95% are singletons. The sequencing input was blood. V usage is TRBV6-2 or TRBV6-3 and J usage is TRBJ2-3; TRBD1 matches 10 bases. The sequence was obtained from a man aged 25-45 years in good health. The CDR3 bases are TGTGCCAGCAGTTACACCGGGACAGGGGCACAGTATTTT. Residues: CASSYTGTGAQYF.